A selection of T cell receptor beta chains follows, all from one sample in a study of PD-1 blockade in classical Hodgkin lymphoma. The method was immunoSEQ multiplex PCR; TCRdb's version includes in-frame clones alone and lacks a portion of them. The data hold about 16,000 clones, with approximately 83% observed a single time. Specimen: peripheral blood mononuclear cells (PBMCs), collected before the fourth cycle of nivolumab. The receptors derive from a human donor with classical Hodgkin lymphoma. CDR3s include the opening cysteine and the closing phenylalanine or tryptophan. A D gene is named only where the DNA matches it firmly. Expanded clones get a size class; other rows say once, few or many, or leave the size out.

TRBV29-1	NA	NA	TRBJ1-1	CSGTAGIPSNTEAFF	TGCAGCGGGACAGCAGGGATACCCTCGAACACTGAAGCTTTCTTT
TRBV5-1	few	NA	TRBJ2-5	CASSQDEARAGTWETQYF	TGCGCCAGCAGCCAAGACGAGGCCCGGGCAGGGACATGGGAGACCCAGTACTTC
TRBV5-6	NA	NA	TRBJ2-5	CASSLGDFQETQYF	TGTGCCAGCAGTTTGGGGGACTTTCAAGAGACCCAGTACTTC
TRBV6-1	NA	NA	TRBJ2-5	CASTNSASQETQYF	TGTGCCAGCACCAATTCGGCAAGCCAAGAGACCCAGTACTTC
TRBV10-3	once	TRBD1	TRBJ2-5	CAISESAGQGGETQYF	TGTGCCATCAGTGAGTCAGCGGGACAGGGTGGGGAGACCCAGTACTTC
TRBV11-2	NA	NA	TRBJ1-2	CASSSTITDYGYTF	TGTGCCAGCAGCTCCACCATCACTGACTATGGCTACACCTTC
TRBV6-5	NA	TRBD2	TRBJ2-5	CASRPTSGGEETQYF	TGTGCCAGCAGACCGACTAGCGGGGGGGAAGAGACCCAGTACTTC
TRBV5-4	NA	NA	TRBJ2-1	CASSLGGNEQFF	TGTGCCAGCAGCTTGGGGGGGAATGAGCAGTTCTTC
TRBV5-1	NA	NA	TRBJ2-3	CASSLDMGGDTQYF	TGCGCCAGCAGCTTGGATATGGGGGGCGATACGCAGTATTTT
TRBV7-9	NA	NA	TRBJ1-1	CASSLGTDITEAFF	TGTGCCAGCAGCTTAGGGACAGACATCACTGAAGCTTTCTTT
TRBV7-9	NA	TRBD1	TRBJ1-1	CASIRGPGLEAFF	TGTGCCAGCATAAGGGGGCCGGGCCTTGAAGCTTTCTTT
TRBV19	NA	TRBD1	TRBJ1-1	CASTRTGRVNTEAFF	TGTGCCAGTACTAGGACAGGGAGGGTAAACACTGAAGCTTTCTTT
TRBV5-1	NA	NA	TRBJ1-1	CASSLAAANTEAFF	TGCGCCAGCAGCTTGGCCGCAGCTAACACTGAAGCTTTCTTT
TRBV4-3	NA	NA	TRBJ1-4	CASSQASGSNEKLFF	TGCGCCAGCAGCCAGGCCTCGGGGTCTAATGAAAAACTGTTTTTT
TRBV5-1	NA	TRBD2	TRBJ2-3	CASSLGLTSGGFGADTQYF	TGCGCCAGCAGCTTGGGACTGACTAGCGGGGGTTTCGGGGCAGATACGCAGTATTTT
TRBV7-9	NA	TRBD1	TRBJ1-1	CASSPNRDRNTEAFF	TGTGCCAGCAGCCCAAACCGGGACAGAAACACTGAAGCTTTCTTT
TRBV7-8	NA	NA	TRBJ1-4	CASSFNVGGIPFF	TGTGCCAGCAGCTTCAACGTCGGGGGGATACCGTTTTTT
TRBV5-1	NA	TRBD2	TRBJ2-1	CASSLDGGGANNEQFF	TGCGCCAGCAGCTTGGACGGCGGGGGGGCGAACAATGAGCAGTTCTTC
TRBV5-6	NA	NA	TRBJ2-3	CASSLYGQTTDTQYF	TGTGCCAGCAGCTTGTATGGGCAGACAACAGATACGCAGTATTTT
TRBV6-1	NA	NA	TRBJ1-3	CASSEAHGGFSGNTIYF	TGTGCCAGCAGTGAAGCGCATGGAGGGTTCTCTGGAAACACCATATATTTT
TRBV5-1	NA	TRBD1	TRBJ1-1	CASSWGQESTEAFF	TGCGCCAGCAGCTGGGGACAGGAAAGCACTGAAGCTTTCTTT
TRBV7-8	NA	NA	TRBJ2-2	CASSLVAGTMTGELFF	TGTGCCAGCAGCTTAGTGGCCGGGACAATGACCGGGGAGCTGTTTTTT
TRBV7-2	NA	NA	TRBJ2-7	CASSLGQNSYEQYF	TGTGCCAGCAGCCTGGGACAAAACTCCTACGAGCAGTACTTC
TRBV2	once	TRBD1	TRBJ1-1	CASSQQGAGTEAFF	TGTGCCAGCAGCCAACAGGGGGCAGGCACTGAAGCTTTCTTT
TRBV10-3	NA	TRBD2	TRBJ2-3	CAISVQRGDDTQYF	TGTGCCATCAGTGTCCAGCGGGGGGACGATACGCAGTATTTT
TRBV9	once	TRBD1	TRBJ2-1	CASSPTTSTGSSLF	TGTGCCAGCAGCCCCACCACCTCGACAGGGTCAAGTCTCTTC
TRBV27	few	TRBD1	TRBJ2-7	CASSIVPGQGYEQYF	TGTGCCAGCAGTATTGTTCCGGGACAGGGGTACGAGCAGTACTTC
TRBV7-9	NA	NA	TRBJ1-2	CASSLGDRQENYGYTF	TGTGCCAGCAGCTTAGGAGACCGACAGGAGAACTATGGCTACACCTTC
TRBV5-1	NA	TRBD1	TRBJ2-2	CASSQQGATGELFF	TGCGCCAGCAGCCAACAGGGGGCTACCGGGGAGCTGTTTTTT
TRBV7-3	NA	TRBD2	TRBJ2-1	CASSLTSGGATYNEQFF	TGTGCCAGCAGCTTAACGTCCGGGGGGGCTACCTACAATGAGCAGTTCTTC
TRBV7-9	NA	NA	TRBJ2-7	CASSWGTIYEQYF	TGTGCCAGCAGCTGGGGGACAATATACGAGCAGTACTTC
TRBV9	few	TRBD2	TRBJ2-3	CASSVGNRGGTDTQYF	TGTGCCAGCAGCGTAGGGAATCGGGGGGGAACAGATACGCAGTATTTT
TRBV19	NA	NA	TRBJ2-3	CASSMNTLTDTQYF	TGTGCCAGTAGTATGAACACTCTCACAGATACGCAGTATTTT
TRBV5-1	NA	NA	TRBJ2-1	CASSLLGNLDEQFF	TGCGCCAGCAGCTTGTTGGGAAACCTTGATGAGCAGTTCTTC
TRBV30	NA	NA	TRBJ1-3	CAWSVYPQEGNTIYF	TGTGCCTGGAGTGTATATCCACAAGAGGGAAACACCATATATTTT
TRBV5-1	few	NA	TRBJ1-1	CASKEGLNTEAFF	TGCGCCAGCAAGGAGGGCCTGAACACTGAAGCTTTCTTT
TRBV27	NA	NA	TRBJ2-7	CASSNIRGAHEQYF	TGTGCCAGCAGTAACATACGGGGGGCCCACGAGCAGTACTTC
TRBV7-2	NA	NA	TRBJ2-3	CASSLDVRRGSTDTQYF	TGTGCCAGCAGCTTAGATGTCCGGCGGGGTAGCACAGATACGCAGTATTTT
TRBV5-1	NA	NA	TRBJ1-6	CASSLAGDNSPLHF	TGCGCCAGCAGCTTAGCAGGGGACAATTCACCCCTCCACTTT
TRBV5-1	NA	TRBD1	TRBJ1-2	CASSPGTGEGYTF	TGCGCCAGCAGCCCCGGGACAGGCGAGGGCTACACCTTC
TRBV5-3	NA	NA	TRBJ1-3	CARSLVRPSGNTIYF	TGTGCCAGAAGCTTGGTCAGACCCTCTGGAAACACCATATATTTT
TRBV5-4	once	TRBD1	TRBJ2-5	CASSWSRGVGTGGRETQYF	TGTGCCAGCAGCTGGAGTAGAGGTGTGGGGACAGGGGGCCGTGAGACCCAGTACTTC
TRBV7-8	NA	NA	TRBJ1-6	CASSYMGSSPLHF	TGTGCCAGCAGTTACATGGGTAGTTCACCCCTCCACTTT
TRBV5-1	NA	TRBD1	TRBJ1-4	CASSGTGAEEKLFF	TGCGCCAGCAGCGGAACAGGGGCAGAGGAAAAACTGTTTTTT
TRBV7-9	NA	TRBD1	TRBJ1-4	CASSFRTGREKLFF	TGTGCCAGCAGCTTTAGGACAGGGCGTGAAAAACTGTTTTTT
TRBV19	NA	NA	TRBJ1-5	CASSMAAGNQPQHF	TGTGCCAGTAGTATGGCAGCGGGAAATCAGCCCCAGCATTTT
TRBV7-8	NA	NA	TRBJ1-1	CASSLQNTEAFF	TGTGCCAGCAGCCTCCAGAACACTGAAGCTTTCTTT
TRBV11-2	NA	TRBD1	TRBJ2-3	CASSLSDREYTDTQYF	TGTGCCAGCAGCTTATCCGACAGGGAATACACAGATACGCAGTATTTT
TRBV5-1	NA	TRBD2	TRBJ2-5	CASSPSGGGQETQYF	TGCGCCAGCAGCCCTAGCGGGGGGGGTCAAGAGACCCAGTACTTC
TRBV19	once	NA	TRBJ1-5	CASSIRDYQPQHF	TGTGCCAGTAGTATTAGGGACTACCAGCCCCAGCATTTT
TRBV18	few	TRBD1	TRBJ1-3	CASSPGTGINTIYF	TGTGCCAGCTCACCAGGGACAGGGATAAACACCATATATTTT
TRBV18	NA	NA	TRBJ1-6	CASSPTDNNSPLHF	TGTGCCAGCTCACCTACGGACAATAATTCACCCCTCCACTTT
TRBV7-9	NA	NA	TRBJ2-7	CASSLDGERSYEQYF	TGTGCCAGCAGCTTAGATGGGGAACGATCCTACGAGCAGTACTTC